This record concerns one TCR beta chain sequence. In the original workflow: Counts of nucleated cells, estimated from reference gene primer amplification, were obtained. Assay: immunoSEQ multiplex PCR; the TCRdb copy retains only in-frame clones and omits some. For V, J and clone size, that table is used; D and trimming come from the DNA. The data show some 20,000 clones, with around 86% seen just once and approximately 11% held by the top ten. Per the germline V gene, CDR1 is MDHEN and CDR2 is SYDVKM. The V end was cut by 6 bases, the J end by 0 bases, with 15 bases between. The CDR3 is 16 amino acids. These data come from a study of blood T cell repertoires in COVID-19. The wider study: COVID-19 samples collected from the United States, Italy and Spain covered acute and convalescent phases. Sources were T cells, B-cell-depleted T cells, or PBMCs; the material itself was cDNA or gDNA.

J is TRBJ1-5 and V is TRBV28, with a weak D call TRBD1 (5 bases). This sequence was found in a human donor in a cohort sampled during active COVID-19. The sample comprised peripheral blood. CDR3 DNA: TGTGCCAGCAGACCCCCCCCGGGGGATAGCAATCAGCCCCAGCATTTT. Amino acids: CASRPPPGDSNQPQHF.